A single sample gave rise to the 24 T cell receptor beta chains below, sequenced in a study of blood T cell repertoires in COVID-19. Here immunoSEQ multiplex PCR was the method, and the copy in TCRdb shows in-frame clones only, minus some. The sample gives roughly 140,000 clones, approximately 73% of which show up once; 4.2% is in the top ten. The specimen was peripheral blood. These receptors all come from a man between 60 and 70 years old with acute or convalescent COVID-19.

The gene calls are TRBV18 and TRBJ1-2, with TRBD1 matching 10 bases. Germline CDR1 KGHSH, CDR2 LQKENI. The CDR3 has 14 amino acids. Unmatched junction bases numbered 9, after V lost 6 bases and J lost 8 bases. The CDR3 sequence: CASSQGQGIEGYTF. For the CDR3, the DNA is TGTGCCAGCTCCCAGGGACAGGGGATCGAGGGCTACACCTTC.

This chain links TRBV7-2 with TRBJ2-6; TRBD2 is a possible D gene (6 bases). From germline, CDR1 is SGHTA and CDR2 FQGNSA. Deletions cut 8 bases from V and 1 base from J, with 24 bases between. The CDR3 covers 19 residues. Written as DNA, the CDR3 is TGTGCCAGCCGGCGGGGCCCTGGATCTGGTATGTCTGGGGCCAACGTCCTGACTTTC. Translating gives CASRRGPGSGMSGANVLTF.

The chain carries TRBV28 and TRBJ1-2; no firm D call. Germline V gives CDR1 MDHEN, CDR2 SYDVKM. The germline V and J ends were trimmed by 4 bases and 6 bases, with 6 bases remaining between them. The CDR3 is 11 amino acids. The CDR3, as DNA: TGTGCCAGCAGTTACGGGGATGGCTACACCTTC. Residues: CASSYGDGYTF.

The chain couples TRBV6-4 to TRBJ1-5; 8 bases are shared with TRBD1. Trimming took 5 bases from V and 3 from J; bases not matched to a gene: 3. From germline, CDR1 is MRHNA and CDR2 SNTAGT. The CDR3 totals 14 residues. CDR3 protein: CASSPTGVNQPQHF. In DNA, the CDR3 is TGTGCCAGCAGTCCGACAGGGGTCAATCAGCCCCAGCATTTT.

The chain links TRBV19 to TRBJ2-7, with 9 bases fitting TRBD1. V shed 5 bases, J shed 3 bases, and the junction held 11 bases outside the gene matches. The CDR3 consists of 16 residues. The germline V gene encodes CDR1 LNHDA and CDR2 SQIVND (reference sequence). For the CDR3, the DNA is TGTGCCAGTAGTCCCCAGGGACAGGGTATGGGCTACGAGCAGTACTTC. Its translation: CASSPQGQGMGYEQYF.

The chain joins TRBV25-1 to TRBJ1-1; 8 bases are shared with TRBD1. J gave up 12 bases and V 2 bases, and 23 bases lay outside the gene matches. Germline V gene data show CDR1 as MGHDK and CDR2 as SYGVNS. The CDR3 is 18 amino acids. The CDR3 spells CASSEMEGSGGLLELTFF. CDR3 coding DNA: TGTGCCAGCAGTGAAATGGAAGGGTCAGGGGGCCTCCTGGAATTGACTTTCTTT.

This clone has at least ten counts. The V and J genes are TRBV19 and TRBJ1-1; 8 nucleotides align to TRBD1. Per the germline V gene, CDR1 is LNHDA and CDR2 is SQIVND (reference sequence). V gave up 7 bases and J gave up 0 bases; unmatched junction bases: 7. The CDR3 spans 15 residues. CDR3 DNA: TGTGCCAGTATAGGGACAGGATCAATGAACACTGAAGCTTTCTTT. This sequence encodes CASIGTGSMNTEAFF.

The chain couples TRBV19 to TRBJ2-1; TRBD2 matches 7 bases. The V gene's germline CDR1 is LNHDA and CDR2 SQIVND (reference sequence). V dropped 3 bases and J dropped 5; count of bases not matched to a gene: 7. The CDR3 is 15 amino acids. The CDR3 reads CASSIQAGSHNEQFF. In DNA form, the CDR3 reads TGTGCCAGTAGTATCCAAGCGGGAAGTCACAATGAGCAGTTCTTC.

The V call is TRBV3-1 (or the pseudogene TRBV3-2), the J call TRBJ2-2, with 8 positions matching TRBD1. CDR1 LGHDT and CDR2 YNNKEL come from the germline V gene (reference sequence). The CDR3 is 15 residues long. Trimming cost V 4 bases and J 4 bases; bases outside gene matches: 5. In DNA form, the CDR3 reads TGTGCCAGCAGCCCGAGGACAGGGAGCACCGGGGAGCTGTTTTTT. Translated, it gives CASSPRTGSTGELFF.

This clone was counted a few times. The chain links TRBV15 to TRBJ2-7; D is possibly TRBD2 (5 bases). V was cut by 0 bases and J by 2 bases, with 11 bases left in between. CDR1 and CDR2 (germline): LNHNV, YYDKDF (reference sequence). The CDR3 has 15 amino acids. The CDR3 region is CATSRDHSGPYEQYF. CDR3 DNA sequence: TGTGCCACCAGCAGAGATCACAGCGGCCCCTACGAGCAGTACTTC.

The chain has TRBV18 and TRBJ2-1, with 8 bases aligning to TRBD2. The junction had 2 bases not matched to a gene; V was cut back by 6 bases and J by 1 base. This CDR3 is 14 amino acids long. CDR1 KGHSH and CDR2 LQKENI come from the germline V gene. CDR3 nucleotides: TGTGCCAGCTCCCGACTAGCGTCCTACAATGAGCAGTTCTTC. This codes for CASSRLASYNEQFF.

The V and J genes are TRBV4-2 and TRBJ1-1; TRBD1 agrees at 7 bases. V gave up 4 bases and J gave up 1 base; unmatched junction bases: 3. The CDR3 contains 14 residues. CDR1 is LGHNA, CDR2 YNFKEQ, per germline. The CDR3 coding sequence is TGTGCCAGCAGCCCGGACAGGAGGAACACTGAAGCTTTCTTT. It encodes CASSPDRRNTEAFF.

This clone was recorded a few times. The genes are TRBV12-5 and TRBJ1-1; 7 bases are shared with TRBD1. This CDR3 comprises 13 residues. With 4 bases clipped from V and 3 bases from J, the junction kept 2 bases outside the gene matches. The germline V gene has CDR1 LGHNT and CDR2 FRNRAP. The CDR3 DNA sequence: TGTGCTAGTGGTTACAGGGGTGACACTGAAGCTTTCTTT. It specifies CASGYRGDTEAFF.

The table lists this clone with a few counts. The same CDR3 arises from other DNA sequences in this sample as well. The CDR3, as DNA: TGTGCCAGCAGCTCCACAGGGAGCTCCTACGAGCAGTACTTC. It codes for CASSSTGSSYEQYF. The chain has TRBV11-2 and TRBJ2-7; a possible D gene is TRBD1 (6 bases). In germline, CDR1 is SGHAT, CDR2 FQNNGV. The CDR3 sequence is 14 residues long. V was clipped by 4 bases and J by 0 bases, with 10 bases between them.

Concerning this clone: The sample holds other DNA sequences that translate to the same CDR3. This sequence joins TRBV5-1 and TRBJ2-2; 8 positions match TRBD1. The CDR3 spans 15 residues. Germline CDR1 SGHRS, CDR2 YFSETQ. The trim removed 4 bases at V and 3 bases at J, leaving 5 bases unmatched. CDR3 protein: CASSGTGGDTGELFF. The CDR3 nucleotides are TGCGCCAGCAGCGGTACAGGGGGAGACACCGGGGAGCTGTTTTTT.

This clone was detected a few times. This chain links TRBV30 with TRBJ1-3, with 7 bases aligning to TRBD1. Per the germline V gene, CDR1 is GTSNPN and CDR2 is SVGIG (reference sequence). The CDR3 has 14 residues. The ends lost 3 bases at V and 0 bases at J; junction bases unmatched: 2. The CDR3 sequence is CAWSAGGSGNTIYF. The CDR3 DNA is TGTGCCTGGAGCGCAGGGGGCTCTGGAAACACCATATATTTT.

The chain links TRBV3-1 (or the pseudogene TRBV3-2) to TRBJ2-7; D is perhaps TRBD2 (5 bases). The CDR3 loop spans 13 amino acids. V was trimmed by 4 bases and J by 4 bases, leaving 11 bases between them. Looked up from germline, CDR1 is LGHDT and CDR2 is YNNKEL (reference sequence). The CDR3 loop reads CASSPTTGYEQYF. The DNA of the CDR3 is TGTGCCAGCAGCCCGACTACTGGATACGAGCAGTACTTC.

The rearrangement links TRBV11-2 to TRBJ2-7, with D perhaps matching TRBD1 (5 bases). Germline V gene data show CDR1 as SGHAT and CDR2 as FQNNGV. Trimming took off 0 bases at V and 2 bases at J, with 11 bases between the two ends. There are 15 residues in the CDR3. CDR3 in DNA: TGTGCCAGCAGCTTAGATACAGGACCCCCCTACGAGCAGTACTTC. Protein sequence: CASSLDTGPPYEQYF.

The chain uses TRBV6-5 and TRBJ1-1, with 8 positions matching TRBD1. The CDR3 loop spans 15 amino acids. Germline trimming cut 5 bases from V and 0 bases from J; bases unmatched to any gene: 5. Germline CDR1 MNHEY, CDR2 SVGAGI. This CDR3 is CASSRPGGMNTEAFF. The CDR3 nucleotides are TGTGCCAGCAGTCGTCCAGGGGGCATGAACACTGAAGCTTTCTTT.

This chain joins TRBV5-1 and TRBJ2-5, with 8 bases identical to TRBD1. The CDR3 sequence is 14 residues long. V trimming: 4 bases; J trimming: 4 bases; junction bases outside the gene matches: 6. Germline CDR1 is SGHRS and CDR2 is YFSETQ. CDR3 loop: CASSNRTGRETQYF. DNA for the CDR3: TGCGCCAGCAGCAATAGGACAGGGCGAGAGACCCAGTACTTC.

This chain uses TRBV12-3 or TRBV12-4 with TRBJ1-4; 9 bases align to TRBD1. The CDR3 consists of 12 residues. With V trimmed by 7 bases and J by 11 bases, 5 bases remained unmatched. CDR3 region: CASIRGQGKLFF. In DNA, the CDR3 is TGTGCCAGCATCAGAGGACAGGGGAAACTGTTTTTT.

The V gene is TRBV9, the J gene TRBJ2-7, with TRBD1 identical over 9 bases. V dropped 7 bases and J dropped 2; count of bases not matched to a gene: 7. CDR3 size: 14 residues. Germline assignment: CDR1 SGDLS and CDR2 YYNGEE. As DNA, the CDR3 is TGTGCCAGCGCCACCGGGACAGGGCCCTACGAGCAGTACTTC. It specifies CASATGTGPYEQYF.

The chain is built from TRBV6-5 and TRBJ2-1; TRBD1 matches at 10 bases. CDR3 length: 13 amino acids. V shed 6 bases, J shed 9 bases, and the junction held 5 bases outside the gene matches. Germline V gene data show CDR1 as MNHEY and CDR2 as SVGAGI. This chain's CDR3 is CASRGTGVSEQFF. CDR3 DNA: TGTGCCAGCAGAGGGACAGGGGTTAGTGAGCAGTTCTTC.

This chain uses TRBV7-3 with TRBJ2-1, with 16 bases aligning to TRBD2. The CDR3 runs 16 residues. J lost 8 bases, V lost 2 bases, and 3 bases had no gene match. The V gene's germline CDR1 is SGHTA and CDR2 FQGTGA. CDR3 amino acids: CASSLGTSGRADEQFF. Written as DNA, the CDR3 is TGTGCCAGCAGCTTAGGGACTAGCGGGAGGGCCGATGAGCAGTTCTTC.